The entry below describes one T cell receptor beta chain. Its target is unknown. A multiplex PCR was run with 60 Vbeta primers and 13 Jbeta primers. Clones were read by immunoSEQ multiplex PCR, and TCRdb kept only the in-frame ones, dropping some. Of 89,000 or so clones in the sample, 80% to 90% were seen once. These data belong to a study of cytomegalovirus exposure and HLA in healthy donors. Study summary: An earlier analysis found 117 million unique TCR beta sequences from approximately 190 million T cells. Study-wide results and caveats: Productive rates of about 87% or about 30% were seen for most TCR beta V segments in an earlier analysis. The authors confirmed in vitro that three CMV-associated chains were specific for CMV antigens. In a later analysis, V- and J-gene trimming of beta chains associated with a DCLRE1C missense variant, replicated independently.

Sequencing input: PBMCs. The receptor comes from a woman younger than 35 in good health and CMV-seropositive.

The CDR3, as DNA: TGTGCCAGCACCACCAGGGATCGTCCCTACAATGAGCAGTTCTTC. Translating it yields CASTTRDRPYNEQFF. The J gene is TRBJ2-1, the V gene TRBV7-9; a weak D match, TRBD1 (5 bases). Germline-derived CDR1 and CDR2 are SEHNR and FQNEAQ (reference sequence). The V end lost 7 bases, the J end lost 2 bases, and 15 bases lay between the germline ends. This CDR3 contains 15 residues. The full variable domain, with the rest looked up from reference TRBV7-9 and TRBJ2-1, is DTGVSQNPRHKITKRGQNVTFRCDPISEHNRLYWYRQTLGQGPEFLTYFQNEAQLEKSRLLSDRFSAERPKGSFSTLEIQRTEQGDSAMYLCASTTRDRPYNEQFFGPGTRLTVL.